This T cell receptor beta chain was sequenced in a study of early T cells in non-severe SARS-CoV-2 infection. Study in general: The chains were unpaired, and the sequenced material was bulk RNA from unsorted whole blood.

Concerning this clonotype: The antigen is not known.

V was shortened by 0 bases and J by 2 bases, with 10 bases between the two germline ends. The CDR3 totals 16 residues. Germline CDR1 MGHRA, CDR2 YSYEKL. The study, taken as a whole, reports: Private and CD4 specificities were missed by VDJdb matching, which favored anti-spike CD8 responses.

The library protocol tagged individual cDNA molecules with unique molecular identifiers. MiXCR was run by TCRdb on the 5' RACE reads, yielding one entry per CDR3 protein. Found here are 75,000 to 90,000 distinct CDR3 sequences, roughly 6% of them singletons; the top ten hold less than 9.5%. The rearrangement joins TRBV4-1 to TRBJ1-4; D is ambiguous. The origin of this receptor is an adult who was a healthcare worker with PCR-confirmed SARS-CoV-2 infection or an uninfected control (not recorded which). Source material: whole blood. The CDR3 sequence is CASSQESSPTNEKLFF. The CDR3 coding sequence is TGCGCCAGCAGCCAAGAATCGTCGCCTACTAATGAAAAACTGTTTTTT.